This TCR beta chain was identified during a study of identical twins. The cDNA had a unique molecular identifier and a template-switch universal primer site. Via MiXCR, TCRdb re-called the 5' RACE reads, giving one row per CDR3 protein. The sample holds 550,000 to 700,000 distinct CDR3 sequences, 21% seen once. This clonotype was seen only a few times. The CDR3 contains 14 residues. The V segment lost 4 bases and the J segment 3 bases; nucleotides outside the gene matches: 2. Germline values: CDR1 SGHKS, CDR2 YYEKEE (reference sequence). The sample also formed part of further work on T cells expressing NK-cell markers. In that study: CD8+ T cells in over 5 donors included dominant NKG2C+ clonotypes at roughly 1.0-7.5%. Where a few donors were concerned, these clonotypes also led the CD3+CD56-NKG2C+ fraction.

V is TRBV5-5 and J is TRBJ2-7; TRBD2 aligns across 12 bases. This TCR came from a woman between 18 and 30 years old in good health. Sequencing was performed on PBMCs. CDR3 amino acids: CASSPLAGGYEQYF. The CDR3 DNA sequence: TGTGCCAGCAGCCCACTAGCGGGGGGCTACGAGCAGTACTTC.